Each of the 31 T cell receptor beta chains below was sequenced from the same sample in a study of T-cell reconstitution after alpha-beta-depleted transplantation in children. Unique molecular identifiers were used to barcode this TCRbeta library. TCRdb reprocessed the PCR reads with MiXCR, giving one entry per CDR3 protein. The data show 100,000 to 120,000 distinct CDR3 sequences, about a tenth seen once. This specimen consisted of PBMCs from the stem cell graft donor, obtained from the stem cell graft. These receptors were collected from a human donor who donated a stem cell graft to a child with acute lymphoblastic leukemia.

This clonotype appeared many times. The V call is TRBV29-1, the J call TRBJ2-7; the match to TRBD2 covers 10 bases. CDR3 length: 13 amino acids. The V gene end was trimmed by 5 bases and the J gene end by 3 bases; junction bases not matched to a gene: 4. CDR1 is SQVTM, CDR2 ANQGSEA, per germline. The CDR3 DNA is TGCAGCGTTTGCGCTAGCGGGAGCTACGAGCAGTACTTC. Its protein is CSVCASGSYEQYF.

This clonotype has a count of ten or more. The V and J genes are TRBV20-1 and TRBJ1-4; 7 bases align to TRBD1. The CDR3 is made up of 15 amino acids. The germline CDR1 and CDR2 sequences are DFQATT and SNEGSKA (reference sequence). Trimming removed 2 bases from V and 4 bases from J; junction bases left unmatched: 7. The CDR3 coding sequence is TGCAGTGCTAGATGGGAAAGGGACAGTAATGAAAAACTGTTTTTT. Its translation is CSARWERDSNEKLFF.

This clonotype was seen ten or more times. The CDR3 bases are TGTGCCAGCAGCAAATTACCGGGACAGCCTTCCTACGAGCAGTACTTC. As protein: CASSKLPGQPSYEQYF. The chain uses TRBV5-6 and TRBJ2-7; TRBD1 matches 7 bases. The V gene's germline CDR1 is SGHDT and CDR2 YYEEEE. V gave up 4 bases and J gave up 1 base; unmatched junction bases: 11. The length of the CDR3 is 16 residues.

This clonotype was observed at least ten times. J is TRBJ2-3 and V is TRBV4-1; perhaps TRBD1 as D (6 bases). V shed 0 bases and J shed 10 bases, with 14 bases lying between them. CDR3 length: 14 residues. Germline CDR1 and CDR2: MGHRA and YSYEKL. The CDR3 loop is CASSQDRGPLAQYF. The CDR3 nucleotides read TGCGCCAGCAGCCAAGACAGGGGTCCTCTCGCGCAGTATTTT.

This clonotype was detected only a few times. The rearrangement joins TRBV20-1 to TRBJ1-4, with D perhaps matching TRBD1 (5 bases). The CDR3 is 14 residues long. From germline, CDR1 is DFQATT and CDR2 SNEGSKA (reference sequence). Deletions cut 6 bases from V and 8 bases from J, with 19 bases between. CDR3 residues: CSAPHQGKKEKLFF. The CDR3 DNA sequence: TGCAGTGCCCCTCACCAGGGTAAGAAGGAAAAACTGTTTTTT.

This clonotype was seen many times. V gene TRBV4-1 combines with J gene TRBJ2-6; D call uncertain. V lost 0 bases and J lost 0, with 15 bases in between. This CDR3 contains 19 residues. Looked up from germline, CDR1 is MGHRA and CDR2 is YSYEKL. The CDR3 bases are TGCGCCAGCAGCCAAGAGGTTGTGCGGCTCCTCTCTGGGGCCAACGTCCTGACTTTC. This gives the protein CASSQEVVRLLSGANVLTF.

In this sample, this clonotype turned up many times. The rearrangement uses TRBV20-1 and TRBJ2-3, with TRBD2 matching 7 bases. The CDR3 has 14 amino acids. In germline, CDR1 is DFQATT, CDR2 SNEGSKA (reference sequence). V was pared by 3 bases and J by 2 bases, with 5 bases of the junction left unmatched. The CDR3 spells CSASAREITDTQYF. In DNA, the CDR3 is TGCAGTGCTAGTGCGCGGGAGATCACAGATACGCAGTATTTT.

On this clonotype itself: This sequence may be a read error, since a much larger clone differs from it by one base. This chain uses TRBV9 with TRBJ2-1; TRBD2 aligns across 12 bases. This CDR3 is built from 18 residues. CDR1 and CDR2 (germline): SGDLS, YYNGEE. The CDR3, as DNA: TGTGCCAGCAGCGTAGAACTAGCGGGAGGAAGGACCTACAATGAGCACTTCTTC. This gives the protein CASSVELAGGRTYNEHFF.

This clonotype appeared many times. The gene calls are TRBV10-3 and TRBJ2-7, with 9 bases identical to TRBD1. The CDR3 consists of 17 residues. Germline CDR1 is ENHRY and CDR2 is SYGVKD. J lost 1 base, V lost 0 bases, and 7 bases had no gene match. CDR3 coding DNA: TGTGCCATCAGTGAGTCGATGGGACAGGGAAGGTCCTACGAGCAGTACTTC. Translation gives CAISESMGQGRSYEQYF.

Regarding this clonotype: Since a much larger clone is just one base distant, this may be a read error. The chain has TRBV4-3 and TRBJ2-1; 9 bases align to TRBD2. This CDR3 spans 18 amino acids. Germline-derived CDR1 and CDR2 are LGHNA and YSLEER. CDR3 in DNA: TGCGCCAGCAACCAAGATACGGGGGGACTAGCCGCCTACAATGAGCAGTTCTTC. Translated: CASNQDTGGLAAYNEQFF.

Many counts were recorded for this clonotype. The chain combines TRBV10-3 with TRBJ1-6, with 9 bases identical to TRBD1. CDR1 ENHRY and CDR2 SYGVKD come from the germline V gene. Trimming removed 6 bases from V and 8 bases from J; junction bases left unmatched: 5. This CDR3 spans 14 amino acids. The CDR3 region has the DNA TGTGCCATCAGGGGGACAGGGTCCGATTCACCCCTCCACTTT. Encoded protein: CAIRGTGSDSPLHF.

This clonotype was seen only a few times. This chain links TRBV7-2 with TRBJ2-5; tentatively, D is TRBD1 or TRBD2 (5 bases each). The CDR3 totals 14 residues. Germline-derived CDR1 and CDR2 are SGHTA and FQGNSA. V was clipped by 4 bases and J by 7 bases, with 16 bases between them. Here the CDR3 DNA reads TGTGCCAGCAGCTCCCCGGGACCTGCGGGGACCCAGTACTTC. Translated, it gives CASSSPGPAGTQYF.

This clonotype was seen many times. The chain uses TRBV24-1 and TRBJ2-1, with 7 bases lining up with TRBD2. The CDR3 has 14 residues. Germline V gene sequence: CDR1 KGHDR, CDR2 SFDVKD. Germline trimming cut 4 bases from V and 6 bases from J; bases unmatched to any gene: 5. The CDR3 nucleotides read TGTGCCACCAGTGACCCTGGACTAGTCAATGAGCAGTTCTTC. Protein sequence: CATSDPGLVNEQFF.

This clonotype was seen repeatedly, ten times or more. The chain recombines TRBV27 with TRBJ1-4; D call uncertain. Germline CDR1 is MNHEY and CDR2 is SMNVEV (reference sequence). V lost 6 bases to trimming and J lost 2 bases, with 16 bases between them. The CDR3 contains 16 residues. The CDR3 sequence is CASSPGRSLTNEKLFF. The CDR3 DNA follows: TGTGCCAGCAGCCCAGGACGGAGCCTTACTAATGAAAAACTGTTTTTT.

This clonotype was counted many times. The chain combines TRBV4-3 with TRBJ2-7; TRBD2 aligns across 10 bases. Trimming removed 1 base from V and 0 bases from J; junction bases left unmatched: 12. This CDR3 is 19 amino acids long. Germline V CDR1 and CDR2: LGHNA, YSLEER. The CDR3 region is CASSQALRLAGGVSYEQYF. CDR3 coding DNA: TGCGCCAGCAGCCAAGCCCTCCGGTTAGCGGGAGGCGTCTCCTACGAGCAGTACTTC.

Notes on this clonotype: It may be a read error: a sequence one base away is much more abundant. This CDR3 reads CSARRDRGHEQFF. The CDR3 DNA follows: TGCAGTGCTAGGCGGGACAGGGGGCATGAGCAGTTCTTC. The chain uses TRBV20-1 and TRBJ2-1, with 12 nucleotides matching TRBD1. With V trimmed by 3 bases and J by 8 bases, 2 bases remained unmatched. The length of the CDR3 is 13 residues. CDR1 and CDR2 (germline): DFQATT, SNEGSKA (reference sequence).

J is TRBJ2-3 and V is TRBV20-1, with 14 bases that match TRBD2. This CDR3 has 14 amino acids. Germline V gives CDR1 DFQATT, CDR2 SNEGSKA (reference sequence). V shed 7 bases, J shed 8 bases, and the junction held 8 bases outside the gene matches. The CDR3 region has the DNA TGCAGTGTTCTGACTAGCGGGGGGGCGGGTACGCAGTATTTT. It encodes CSVLTSGGAGTQYF.

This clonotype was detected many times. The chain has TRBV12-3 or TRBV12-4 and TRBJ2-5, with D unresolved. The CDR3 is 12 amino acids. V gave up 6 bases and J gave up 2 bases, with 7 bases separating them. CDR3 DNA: TGTGCCAGCAGGACTTCTCAAGAGACCCAGTACTTC. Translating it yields CASRTSQETQYF.

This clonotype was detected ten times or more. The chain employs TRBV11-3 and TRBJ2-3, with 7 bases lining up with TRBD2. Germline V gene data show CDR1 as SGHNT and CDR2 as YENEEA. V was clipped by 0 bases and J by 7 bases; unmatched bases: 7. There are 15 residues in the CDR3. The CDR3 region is CASSLEGARENTQYF. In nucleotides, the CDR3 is TGTGCCAGCAGCTTAGAGGGAGCGCGGGAGAATACGCAGTATTTT.

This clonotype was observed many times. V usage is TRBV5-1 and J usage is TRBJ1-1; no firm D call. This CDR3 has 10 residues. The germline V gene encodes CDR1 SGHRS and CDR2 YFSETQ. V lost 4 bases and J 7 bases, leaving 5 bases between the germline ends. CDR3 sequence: CASSHFEAFF. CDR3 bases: TGCGCCAGCAGCCATTTTGAAGCTTTCTTT.

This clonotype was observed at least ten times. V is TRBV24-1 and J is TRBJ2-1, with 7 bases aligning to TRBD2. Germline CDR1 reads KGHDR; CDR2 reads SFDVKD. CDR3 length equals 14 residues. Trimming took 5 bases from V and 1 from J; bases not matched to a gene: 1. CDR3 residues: CATSGGGSYNEQFF. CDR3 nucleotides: TGTGCCACCAGTGGCGGGGGTTCCTACAATGAGCAGTTCTTC.

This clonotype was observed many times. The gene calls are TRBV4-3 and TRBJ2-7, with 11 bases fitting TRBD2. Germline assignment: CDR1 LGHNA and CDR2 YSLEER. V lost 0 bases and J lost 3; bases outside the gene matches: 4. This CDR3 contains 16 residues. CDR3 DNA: TGCGCCAGCAGCCAAGATCCTCTAGCGGGAGGCTACGAGCAGTACTTC. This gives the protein CASSQDPLAGGYEQYF.

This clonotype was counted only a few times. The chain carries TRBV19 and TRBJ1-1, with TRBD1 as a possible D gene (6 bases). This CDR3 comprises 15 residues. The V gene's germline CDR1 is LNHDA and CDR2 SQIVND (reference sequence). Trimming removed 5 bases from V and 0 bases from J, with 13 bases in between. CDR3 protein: CASSVTGTLNTEAFF. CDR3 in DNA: TGTGCCAGTAGTGTAACCGGGACACTGAACACTGAAGCTTTCTTT.

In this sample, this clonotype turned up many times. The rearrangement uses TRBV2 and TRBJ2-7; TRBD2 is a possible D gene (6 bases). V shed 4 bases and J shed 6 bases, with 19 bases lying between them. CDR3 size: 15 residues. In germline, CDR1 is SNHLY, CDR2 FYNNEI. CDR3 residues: CASSAERGLGGEQYF. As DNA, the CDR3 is TGTGCCAGCAGTGCGGAAAGGGGCCTCGGGGGCGAGCAGTACTTC.

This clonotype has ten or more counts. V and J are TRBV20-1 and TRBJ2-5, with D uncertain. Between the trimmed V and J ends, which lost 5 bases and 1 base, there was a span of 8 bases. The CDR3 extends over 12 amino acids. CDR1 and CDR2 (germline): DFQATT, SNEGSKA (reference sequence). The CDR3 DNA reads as TGCAGTGCTCTAAGGTCCCAAGAGACCCAGTACTTC. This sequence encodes CSALRSQETQYF.

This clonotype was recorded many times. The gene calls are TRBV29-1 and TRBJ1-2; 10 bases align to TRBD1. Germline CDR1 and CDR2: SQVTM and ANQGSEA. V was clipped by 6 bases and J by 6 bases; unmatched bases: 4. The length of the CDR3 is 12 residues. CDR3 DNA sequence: TGCAGCGTGGGGGGGACAGGGGATGGCTACACCTTC. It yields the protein CSVGGTGDGYTF.

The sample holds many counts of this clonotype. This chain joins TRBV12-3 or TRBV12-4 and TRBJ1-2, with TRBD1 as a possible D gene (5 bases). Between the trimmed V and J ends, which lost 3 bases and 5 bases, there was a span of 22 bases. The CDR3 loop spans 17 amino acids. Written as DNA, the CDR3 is TGTGCCAGCAGTTTGGGGGTACGGCCTTTAACCACATATGGCTACACCTTC. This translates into CASSLGVRPLTTYGYTF.

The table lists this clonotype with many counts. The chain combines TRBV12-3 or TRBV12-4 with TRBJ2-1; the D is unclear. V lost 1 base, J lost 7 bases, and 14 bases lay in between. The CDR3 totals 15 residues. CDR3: CASSLVQAVSNEQFF. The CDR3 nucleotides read TGTGCCAGCAGTTTAGTTCAGGCCGTATCGAATGAGCAGTTCTTC.

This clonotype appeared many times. The CDR3 protein is CASSLTRGVWDYGYTF. CDR3 DNA sequence: TGCGCCAGCAGCCTAACCCGGGGAGTCTGGGACTATGGCTACACCTTC. The V call is TRBV5-1, the J call TRBJ1-2, with D uncertain. V lost 4 bases and J 3 bases, leaving 19 bases between the germline ends. CDR3 length: 16 residues. In germline, CDR1 is SGHRS, CDR2 YFSETQ.

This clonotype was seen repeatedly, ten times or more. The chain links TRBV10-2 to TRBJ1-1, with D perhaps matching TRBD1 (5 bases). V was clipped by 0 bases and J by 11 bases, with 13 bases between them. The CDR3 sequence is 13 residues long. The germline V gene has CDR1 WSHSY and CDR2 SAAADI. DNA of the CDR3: TGCGCCAGCAGTGAGTCCCCGGGCGGGGCCGCTTTCTTT. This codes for CASSESPGGAAFF.

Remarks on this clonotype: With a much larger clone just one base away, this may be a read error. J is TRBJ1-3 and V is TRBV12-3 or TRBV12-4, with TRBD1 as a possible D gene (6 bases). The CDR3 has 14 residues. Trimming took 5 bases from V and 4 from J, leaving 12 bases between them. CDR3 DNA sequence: TGTGCCAGCAGTCCAGGGGTGTGGGGAAACACCATATATTTT. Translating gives CASSPGVWGNTIYF.